Following are 11 T cell receptor beta chains from one sample sequenced in a study of cytomegalovirus exposure and HLA in healthy donors. The table came from immunoSEQ multiplex PCR; TCRdb's copy has only in-frame clones and leaves some out. The sample carries 65,000 to 75,000 clones, around 94% recorded once. Sequenced: PBMCs. These receptors all stem from a woman aged 18-35 years in good health and CMV-seropositive.

The chain links TRBV7-9 to TRBJ2-7, with D perhaps TRBD1 (5 bases). This CDR3 spans 18 amino acids. CDR1 and CDR2 (germline): SEHNR, FQNEAQ (reference sequence). V was shortened by 0 bases and J by 2 bases, with 20 bases between the two germline ends. The CDR3 DNA reads as TGTGCCAGCAGCTTAGCGAAGCAGGGCCTCACCCTACCCTACGAGCAGTACTTC. This encodes CASSLAKQGLTLPYEQYF.

The chain recombines TRBV18 with TRBJ1-2, with TRBD1 matching 7 bases. V shed 2 bases and J 4 bases; nucleotides not matched to a gene: 7. CDR3 length equals 15 residues. From germline, CDR1 is KGHSH and CDR2 LQKENI. In nucleotides, the CDR3 is TGTGCCAGCTCACCAGCGGCAGGGGGTGTCTATGGCTACACCTTC. Its protein product is CASSPAAGGVYGYTF. The full variable domain, in which reference TRBV18 and TRBJ1-2 provide the parts outside the CDR3, is NAGVMQNPRHLVRRRGQEARLRCSPMKGHSHVYWYRQLPEEGLKFMVYLQKENIIDESGMPKERFSAEFPKEGPSILRIQQVVRGDSAAYFCASSPAAGGVYGYTFGSGTRLTVV.

This chain joins TRBV18 and TRBJ1-1; D not certain. Germline CDR1 KGHSH, CDR2 LQKENI. The V gene lost 2 bases and the J gene lost 10 bases, with 14 bases spanning the gap. This CDR3 contains 13 residues. In DNA form, the CDR3 reads TGTGCCAGCTCACCAAGGAGGGAAGGTGCAGCTTTCTTT. Translation gives CASSPRREGAAFF. Based on the CDR3 plus reference TRBV18 and TRBJ1-1, the full variable domain is NAGVMQNPRHLVRRRGQEARLRCSPMKGHSHVYWYRQLPEEGLKFMVYLQKENIIDESGMPKERFSAEFPKEGPSILRIQQVVRGDSAAYFCASSPRREGAAFFGQGTRLTVV.

The V call is TRBV28, the J call TRBJ2-1, with a weak D call TRBD1 (6 bases). Trimming left V 5 bases short and J 4 bases short, with 12 bases between. Germline lookup yields CDR1 MDHEN and CDR2 SYDVKM. This CDR3 is built from 14 residues. The CDR3 reads CASSPGTTYNEQFF. CDR3 nucleotide sequence: TGTGCCAGCAGTCCCGGGACAACATACAATGAGCAGTTCTTC. Filled out from reference TRBV28 and TRBJ2-1, the complete variable domain reads DVKVTQSSRYLVKRTGEKVFLECVQDMDHENMFWYRQDPGLGLRLIYFSYDVKMKEKGDIPEGYSVSREKKERFSLILESASTNQTSMYLCASSPGTTYNEQFFGPGTRLTVL.

This chain joins TRBV27 and TRBJ2-7, with 10 nucleotides matching TRBD2. The V and J ends lost 3 bases and 6 bases, in that order; junction bases with no gene match: 20. The CDR3 runs to 19 residues. The germline gives CDR1 MNHEY, CDR2 SMNVEV (reference sequence). CDR3 in amino acids: CASSFLVTSGRRLFSEQYF. CDR3 nucleotide sequence: TGTGCCAGCAGTTTTTTAGTGACTAGCGGGCGTCGTTTGTTTTCCGAGCAGTACTTC.

The V and J genes are TRBV5-1 and TRBJ1-1, with D hard to call. Trimming took off 4 bases at V and 5 bases at J, with 12 bases between the two ends. The V gene's germline CDR1 is SGHRS and CDR2 YFSETQ. This CDR3 spans 13 amino acids. The CDR3 coding sequence is TGCGCCAGCAGCCCAGGTTTTCTGACTGAAGCTTTCTTT. This gives the protein CASSPGFLTEAFF.

The chain links TRBV2 to TRBJ2-7; a possible D gene is TRBD1 (5 bases). Germline V CDR1 and CDR2: SNHLY, FYNNEI. Trimming shortened V by 5 bases and J by 12 bases, and 14 bases separated the two germline ends. CDR3 length equals 11 residues. The CDR3 spells CASSTDTPPYF. CDR3 DNA: TGTGCCAGCAGTACGGACACCCCCCCGTACTTC.

The rearrangement joins TRBV30 to TRBJ1-5, with D unclear. Trimming removed 0 bases at V and 4 bases at J, with 7 bases between. The germline gives CDR1 GTSNPN, CDR2 SVGIG (reference sequence). The CDR3 spans 13 residues. This chain's CDR3 is CAWSVQLNQPQHF. The CDR3 DNA reads as TGTGCCTGGAGTGTACAGTTAAATCAGCCCCAGCATTTT.

V gene TRBV7-2 combines with J gene TRBJ1-2; D remains ambiguous. With 1 base removed from V and 10 bases from J, the gap between germline ends came to 13 bases. The CDR3 sequence is 13 residues long. In germline, CDR1 is SGHTA, CDR2 FQGNSA. For the CDR3, the DNA is TGTGCCAGCAGCTTAGGTTTTGAGCGAGACTACACCTTC. This gives the protein CASSLGFERDYTF.

This clone was recorded a few times. In DNA form, the CDR3 reads TGCGCCAGCAGCTCCACTCAGGGGCCCAATGAGCAGTTCTTC. As protein: CASSSTQGPNEQFF. This rearrangement joins TRBV5-1 to TRBJ2-1; perhaps TRBD1 as D (6 bases). Deletions cut 3 bases from V and 6 bases from J, with 13 bases between. The CDR3 consists of 14 residues. Germline V gene lookup returns CDR1 SGHRS and CDR2 YFSETQ.

V is TRBV2 and J is TRBJ2-2; 10 positions agree with TRBD2. The V segment lost 6 bases and the J segment 5 bases; nucleotides outside the gene matches: 9. The CDR3 is made up of 16 amino acids. CDR1 is SNHLY and CDR2 is FYNNEI in the germline V gene. The CDR3 coding sequence is TGTGCCAGCAGACCGAGAGCGGGGGGGATGACCGGGGAGCTGTTTTTT. Protein sequence: CASRPRAGGMTGELFF.